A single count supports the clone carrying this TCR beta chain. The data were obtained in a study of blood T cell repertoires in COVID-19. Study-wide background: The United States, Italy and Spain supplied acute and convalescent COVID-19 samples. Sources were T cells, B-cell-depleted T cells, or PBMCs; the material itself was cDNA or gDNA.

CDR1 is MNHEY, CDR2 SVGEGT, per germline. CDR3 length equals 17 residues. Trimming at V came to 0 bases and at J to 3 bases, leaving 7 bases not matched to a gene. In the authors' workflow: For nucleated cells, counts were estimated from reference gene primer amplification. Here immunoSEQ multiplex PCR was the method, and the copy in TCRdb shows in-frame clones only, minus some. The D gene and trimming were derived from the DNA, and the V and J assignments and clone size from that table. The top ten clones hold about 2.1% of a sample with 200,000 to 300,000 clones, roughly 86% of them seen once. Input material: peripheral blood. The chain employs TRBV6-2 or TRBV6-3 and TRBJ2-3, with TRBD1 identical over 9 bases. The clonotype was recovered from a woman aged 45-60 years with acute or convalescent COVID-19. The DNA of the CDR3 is TGTGCCAGCAGTTACTCGTGGGACAGGGTTGGTACAGATACGCAGTATTTT. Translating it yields CASSYSWDRVGTDTQYF.